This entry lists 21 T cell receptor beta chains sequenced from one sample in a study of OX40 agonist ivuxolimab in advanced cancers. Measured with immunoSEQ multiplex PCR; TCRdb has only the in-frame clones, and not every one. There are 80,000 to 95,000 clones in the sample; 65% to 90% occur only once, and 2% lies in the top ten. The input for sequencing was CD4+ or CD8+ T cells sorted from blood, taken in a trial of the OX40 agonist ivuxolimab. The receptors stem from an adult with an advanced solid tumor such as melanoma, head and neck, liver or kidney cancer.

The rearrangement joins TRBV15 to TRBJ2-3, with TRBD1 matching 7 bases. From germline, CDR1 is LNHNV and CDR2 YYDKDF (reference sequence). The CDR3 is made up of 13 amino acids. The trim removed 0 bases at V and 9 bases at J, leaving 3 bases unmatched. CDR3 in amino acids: CATSRDQGVTQYF. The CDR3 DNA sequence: TGTGCCACCAGCAGAGATCAGGGGGTGACGCAGTATTTT.

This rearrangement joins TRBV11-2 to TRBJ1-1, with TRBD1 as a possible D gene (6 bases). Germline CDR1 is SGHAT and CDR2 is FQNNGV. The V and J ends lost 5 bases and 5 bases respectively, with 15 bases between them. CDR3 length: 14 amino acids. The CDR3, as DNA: TGTGCCAGCAGCCCGGGGGGGGCGATTACTGAAGCTTTCTTT. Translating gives CASSPGGAITEAFF.

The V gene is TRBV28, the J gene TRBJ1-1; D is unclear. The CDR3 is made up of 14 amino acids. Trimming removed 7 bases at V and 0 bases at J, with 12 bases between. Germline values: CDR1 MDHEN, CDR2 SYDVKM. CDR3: CASKGAVLNTEAFF. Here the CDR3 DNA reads TGTGCCAGCAAAGGCGCGGTCCTGAACACTGAAGCTTTCTTT.

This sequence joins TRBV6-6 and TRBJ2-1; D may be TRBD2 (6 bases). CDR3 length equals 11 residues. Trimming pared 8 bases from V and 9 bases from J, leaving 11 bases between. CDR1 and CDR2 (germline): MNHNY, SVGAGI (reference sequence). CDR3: CASGGFVEQFF. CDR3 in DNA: TGTGCCAGCGGGGGGTTCGTTGAGCAGTTCTTC.

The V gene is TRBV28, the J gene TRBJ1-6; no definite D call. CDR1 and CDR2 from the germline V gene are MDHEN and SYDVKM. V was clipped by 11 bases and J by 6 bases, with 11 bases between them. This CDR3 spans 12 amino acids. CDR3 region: CAARAVNSPLHF. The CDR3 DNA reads TGTGCCGCCCGGGCCGTTAATTCACCCCTCCACTTT.

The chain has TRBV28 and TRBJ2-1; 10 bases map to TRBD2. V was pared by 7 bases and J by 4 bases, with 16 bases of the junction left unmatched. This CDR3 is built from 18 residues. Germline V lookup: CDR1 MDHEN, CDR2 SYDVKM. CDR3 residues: CASKNGRSGGALYNEQFF. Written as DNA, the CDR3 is TGTGCCAGCAAAAACGGGCGCAGCGGGGGGGCATTATACAATGAGCAGTTCTTC. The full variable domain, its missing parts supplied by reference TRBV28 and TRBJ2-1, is DVKVTQSSRYLVKRTGEKVFLECVQDMDHENMFWYRQDPGLGLRLIYFSYDVKMKEKGDIPEGYSVSREKKERFSLILESASTNQTSMYLCASKNGRSGGALYNEQFFGPGTRLTVL.

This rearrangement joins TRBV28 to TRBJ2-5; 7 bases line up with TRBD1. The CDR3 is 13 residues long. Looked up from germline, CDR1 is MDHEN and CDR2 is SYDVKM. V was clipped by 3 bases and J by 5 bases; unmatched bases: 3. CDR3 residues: CASSLTGFETQYF. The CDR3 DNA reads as TGTGCCAGCAGTTTGACAGGGTTCGAGACCCAGTACTTC.

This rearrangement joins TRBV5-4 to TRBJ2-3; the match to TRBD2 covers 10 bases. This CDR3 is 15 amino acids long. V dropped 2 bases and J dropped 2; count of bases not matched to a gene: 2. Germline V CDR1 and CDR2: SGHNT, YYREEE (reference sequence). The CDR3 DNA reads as TGTGCCAGCAGCTTAGCGGGGGGGCCCACAGATACGCAGTATTTT. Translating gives CASSLAGGPTDTQYF.

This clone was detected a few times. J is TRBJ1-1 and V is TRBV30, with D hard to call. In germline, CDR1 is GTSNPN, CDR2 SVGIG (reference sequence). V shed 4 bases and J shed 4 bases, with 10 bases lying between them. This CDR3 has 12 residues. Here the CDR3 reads CAWISRGTEAFF. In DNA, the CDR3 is TGTGCCTGGATCAGTCGAGGCACTGAAGCTTTCTTT. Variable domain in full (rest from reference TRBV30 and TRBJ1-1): SQTIHQWPATLVQPVGSPLSLECTVEGTSNPNLYWYRQAAGRGLQLLFYSVGIGQISSEVPQNLSASRPQDRQFILSSKKLLLSDSGFYLCAWISRGTEAFFGQGTRLTVV.

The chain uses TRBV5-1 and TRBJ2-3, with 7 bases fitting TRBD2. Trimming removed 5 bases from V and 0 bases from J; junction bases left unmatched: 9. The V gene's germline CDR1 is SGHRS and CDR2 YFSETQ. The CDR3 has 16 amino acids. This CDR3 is CASRERAGESTDTQYF. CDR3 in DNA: TGCGCCAGCAGGGAGAGGGCGGGGGAAAGCACAGATACGCAGTATTTT.

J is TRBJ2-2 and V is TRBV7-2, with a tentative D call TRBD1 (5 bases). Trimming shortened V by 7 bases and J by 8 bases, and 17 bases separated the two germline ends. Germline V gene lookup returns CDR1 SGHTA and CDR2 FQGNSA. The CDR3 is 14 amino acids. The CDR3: CASNPSTVRGELFF. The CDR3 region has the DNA TGTGCCAGCAACCCGTCGACAGTCCGAGGGGAGCTGTTTTTT.

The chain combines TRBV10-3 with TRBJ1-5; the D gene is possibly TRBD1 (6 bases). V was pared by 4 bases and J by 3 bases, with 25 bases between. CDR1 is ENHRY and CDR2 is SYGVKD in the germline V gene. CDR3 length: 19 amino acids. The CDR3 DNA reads TGTGCCATCAGTGTGATCCGAATGCGTGGGCGACAGGTCAATCAGCCCCAGCATTTT. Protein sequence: CAISVIRMRGRQVNQPQHF.

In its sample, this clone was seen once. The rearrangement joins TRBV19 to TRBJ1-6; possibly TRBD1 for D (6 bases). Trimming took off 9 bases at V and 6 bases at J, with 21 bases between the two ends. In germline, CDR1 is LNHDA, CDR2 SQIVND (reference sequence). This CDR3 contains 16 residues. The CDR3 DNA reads TGTGCCAGCACCCCCCTTTGGGGGGCGGGTAATTCACCCCTCCACTTT. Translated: CASTPLWGAGNSPLHF. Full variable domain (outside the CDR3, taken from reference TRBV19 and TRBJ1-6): DGGITQSPKYLFRKEGQNVTLSCEQNLNHDAMYWYRQDPGQGLRLIYYSQIVNDFQKGDIAEGYSVSREKKESFPLTVTSAQKNPTAFYLCASTPLWGAGNSPLHFGNGTRLTVT.

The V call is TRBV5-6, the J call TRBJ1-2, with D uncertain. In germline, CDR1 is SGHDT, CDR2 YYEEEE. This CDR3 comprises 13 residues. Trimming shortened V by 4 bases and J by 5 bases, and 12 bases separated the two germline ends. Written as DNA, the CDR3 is TGTGCCAGCAGCCAGACCGCGCCATATGGCTACACCTTC. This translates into CASSQTAPYGYTF.

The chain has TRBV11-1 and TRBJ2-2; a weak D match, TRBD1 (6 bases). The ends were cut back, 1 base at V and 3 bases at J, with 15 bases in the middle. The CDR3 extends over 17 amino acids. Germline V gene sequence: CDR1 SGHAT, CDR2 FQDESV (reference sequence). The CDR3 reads CASSLGPGRGDTGELFF. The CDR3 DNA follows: TGTGCCAGCAGCTTAGGACCGGGCAGGGGAGACACCGGGGAGCTGTTTTTT.

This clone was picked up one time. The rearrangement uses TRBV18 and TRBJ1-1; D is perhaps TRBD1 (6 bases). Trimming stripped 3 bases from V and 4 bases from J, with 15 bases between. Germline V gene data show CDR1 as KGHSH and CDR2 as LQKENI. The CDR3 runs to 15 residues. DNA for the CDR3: TGTGCCAGCTCACCGTTAGAGGGGGATAGCACTGAAGCTTTCTTT. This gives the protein CASSPLEGDSTEAFF.

The CDR3 sequence is CASSVGLTSTDTQYF. CDR3 bases: TGTGCCAGCAGCGTAGGACTAACTAGCACAGATACGCAGTATTTT. The chain joins TRBV9 to TRBJ2-3; D possibly corresponds to TRBD2 (5 bases). The CDR3 covers 15 residues. CDR1 is SGDLS, CDR2 YYNGEE, per germline. Trimming removed 0 bases at V and 0 bases at J, with 8 bases between.

CDR3 nucleotides: TGCGCCAGCAGCCAAACACAGGGAAACTATGGCTACACCTTC. Protein product: CASSQTQGNYGYTF. The chain combines TRBV23-1 with TRBJ1-2; weak D call: TRBD1 (6 bases). TRBV23-1 is an open reading frame, and its role is uncertain. This CDR3 comprises 14 residues. The V and J ends lost 6 bases and 2 bases respectively, with 13 bases between them.

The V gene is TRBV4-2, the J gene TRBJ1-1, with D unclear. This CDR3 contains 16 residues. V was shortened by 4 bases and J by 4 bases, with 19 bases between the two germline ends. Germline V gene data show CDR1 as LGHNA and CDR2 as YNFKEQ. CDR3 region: CASSLLIGADGTEAFF. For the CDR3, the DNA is TGTGCCAGCAGCCTTTTAATCGGAGCGGACGGCACTGAAGCTTTCTTT.

As DNA, the CDR3 is TGCGCCAGCAGCCAAAACAAGATCGGGAACCTAGCGGGGAATGAAGAGACCCAGTACTTC. Translating gives CASSQNKIGNLAGNEETQYF. J is TRBJ2-5 and V is TRBV4-1, with TRBD2 identical over 9 bases. This CDR3 region has 20 residues. Germline loops: CDR1 MGHRA, CDR2 YSYEKL. Trimming at V came to 2 bases and at J to 3 bases, leaving 19 bases not matched to a gene.

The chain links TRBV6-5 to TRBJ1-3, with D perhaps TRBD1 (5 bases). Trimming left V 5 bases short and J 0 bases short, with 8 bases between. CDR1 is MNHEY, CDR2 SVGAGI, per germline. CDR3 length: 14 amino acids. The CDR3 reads CASSLDSSGNTIYF. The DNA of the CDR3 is TGTGCCAGCAGTCTCGACAGCTCTGGAAACACCATATATTTT.